This T cell receptor beta chain was documented in a study of T cell responses to AZD1222 COVID-19 vaccine. Study results and limitations: Rises in breadth and depth of Spike-specific TCRs came after two AZD1222 doses. Seropositive at baseline were only a handful of AZD1222 recipients. White British ancestry dominated among donors, who included more females, and clonal diversity was possibly underestimated.

This CDR3 is 18 amino acids long. The V and J ends lost 5 bases and 0 bases, in that order; junction bases with no gene match: 10. Germline CDR1 reads MNHEY; CDR2 reads SVGEGT. Comments on this clone: Its antigen is unidentified.

Clones were read by immunoSEQ multiplex PCR, and TCRdb kept only the in-frame ones, dropping some. The sample has around 220,000 clones, 94% seen once. The specimen was peripheral blood, collected 28 days after the second dose of the MenACWY control vaccine. The origin of this receptor is an adult who received the MenACWY meningococcal vaccine as a control. This chain connects TRBV6-2 or TRBV6-3 to TRBJ2-6, with 7 bases identical to TRBD1. CDR3 nucleotide sequence: TGTGCCAGCAGTGGCCACAGGGGCCTAAACTCTGGGGCCAACGTCCTGACTTTC. Translating it yields CASSGHRGLNSGANVLTF.